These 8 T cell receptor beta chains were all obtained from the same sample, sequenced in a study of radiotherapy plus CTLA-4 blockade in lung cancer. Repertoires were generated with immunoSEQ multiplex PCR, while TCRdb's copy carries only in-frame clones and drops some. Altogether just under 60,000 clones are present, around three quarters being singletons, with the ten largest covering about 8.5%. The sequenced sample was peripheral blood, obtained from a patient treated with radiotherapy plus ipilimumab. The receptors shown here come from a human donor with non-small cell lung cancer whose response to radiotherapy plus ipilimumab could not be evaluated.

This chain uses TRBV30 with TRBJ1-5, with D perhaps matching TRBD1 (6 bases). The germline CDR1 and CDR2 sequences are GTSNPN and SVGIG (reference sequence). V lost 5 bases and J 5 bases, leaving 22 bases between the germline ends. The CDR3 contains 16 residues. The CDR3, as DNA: TGTGCCTGGGCTTCCCGGGGGGGGCGCATTGATCAGCCCCAGCATTTT. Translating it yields CAWASRGGRIDQPQHF.

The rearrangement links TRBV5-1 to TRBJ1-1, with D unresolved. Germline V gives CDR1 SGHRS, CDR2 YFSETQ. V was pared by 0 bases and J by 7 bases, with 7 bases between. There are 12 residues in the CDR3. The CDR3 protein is CASSLGADEAFF. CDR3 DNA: TGCGCCAGCAGCTTGGGGGCAGATGAAGCTTTCTTT.

The CDR3 DNA is TGTGCCAGCAGCTTAGAACAGGGGGCTAACTATGGCTACACCTTC. The encoded protein is CASSLEQGANYGYTF. The chain uses TRBV7-2 and TRBJ1-2; 8 bases match TRBD1. The J segment lost 0 bases and the V segment lost 1 base, leaving 1 base of the junction unmatched. This CDR3 comprises 15 residues. Per germline, CDR1 SGHTA and CDR2 FQGNSA.

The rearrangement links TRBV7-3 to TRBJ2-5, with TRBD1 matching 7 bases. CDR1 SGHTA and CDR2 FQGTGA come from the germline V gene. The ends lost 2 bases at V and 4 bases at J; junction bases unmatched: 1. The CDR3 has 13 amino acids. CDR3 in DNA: TGTGCCAGCAGCTTAGCAGGGGGAGAGACCCAGTACTTC. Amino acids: CASSLAGGETQYF.

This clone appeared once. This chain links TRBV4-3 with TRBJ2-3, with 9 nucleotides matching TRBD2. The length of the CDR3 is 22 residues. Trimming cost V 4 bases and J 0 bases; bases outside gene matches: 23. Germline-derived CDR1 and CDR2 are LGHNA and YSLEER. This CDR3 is CASSPTRGAGGPSVVSTDTQYF. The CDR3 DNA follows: TGCGCCAGCAGCCCGACCCGAGGCGCGGGGGGGCCGAGTGTGGTGAGCACAGATACGCAGTATTTT.

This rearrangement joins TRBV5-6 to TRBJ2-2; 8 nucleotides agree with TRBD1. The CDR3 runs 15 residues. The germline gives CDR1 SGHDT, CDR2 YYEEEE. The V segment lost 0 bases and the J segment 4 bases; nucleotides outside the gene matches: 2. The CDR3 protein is CASSLAQGATGELFF. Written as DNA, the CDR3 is TGTGCCAGCAGCTTGGCGCAGGGGGCCACCGGGGAGCTGTTTTTT.

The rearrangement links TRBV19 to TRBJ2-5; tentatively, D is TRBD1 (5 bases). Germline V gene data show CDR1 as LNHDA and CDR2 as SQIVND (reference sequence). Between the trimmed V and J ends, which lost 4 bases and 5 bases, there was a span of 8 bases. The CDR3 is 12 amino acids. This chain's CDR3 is CASSKGWETQYF. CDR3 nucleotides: TGTGCCAGTAGTAAGGGGTGGGAGACCCAGTACTTC.

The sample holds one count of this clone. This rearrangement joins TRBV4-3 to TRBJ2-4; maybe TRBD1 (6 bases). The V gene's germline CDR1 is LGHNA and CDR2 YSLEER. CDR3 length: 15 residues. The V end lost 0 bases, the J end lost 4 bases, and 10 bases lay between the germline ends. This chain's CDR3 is CASSQDRGGKNIQYF. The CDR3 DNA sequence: TGCGCCAGCAGCCAAGACAGGGGCGGTAAAAACATTCAGTACTTC.